This T cell receptor beta chain was obtained from a study of cytomegalovirus exposure and HLA in healthy donors. This PCR relied on a set of 60 Vbeta primers and 13 Jbeta primers. Method: immunoSEQ multiplex PCR; TCRdb's copy keeps in-frame clones and lacks some. This sample has around 99,000 clones, with about 76% found just once. Material for sequencing was PBMCs. The source is a man in his forties in good health and CMV-seronegative.

The CDR3 bases are TGTGCCAGCAGCGGTAGGGACTCCGGAGGGTATGGCTACACCTTC. This sequence encodes CASSGRDSGGYGYTF. This rearrangement joins TRBV9 to TRBJ1-2; tentatively, D is TRBD1 (5 bases). V gave up 3 bases and J gave up 5 bases, with 17 bases separating them. Germline V gives CDR1 SGDLS, CDR2 YYNGEE. The CDR3 is 15 amino acids.